The entry that follows covers one T cell receptor beta chain sequence. This entry comes from a study of blood T cell repertoires in COVID-19. Overall study: PBMCs, B-cell-depleted T cells, or T cells provided the cDNA or gDNA that made up the material.

In the original analysis: Nucleated cell number was recorded as an estimate derived from reference gene primer amplification. The table came from immunoSEQ multiplex PCR; TCRdb's copy has only in-frame clones and leaves some out. V and J calls plus clone size are reproduced from that table; the DNA served to infer D and trimming. The sample contains tens of thousands of clones, over 70% of which appear only once. Germline values: CDR1 MNHEY, CDR2 SMNVEV (reference sequence). CDR3 length: 13 amino acids. The V end was cut by 3 bases, the J end by 5 bases, with 10 bases between. The TCR originated in a man older than 75 with acute or convalescent COVID-19. The sequencing input was peripheral blood. The chain uses TRBV27 and TRBJ1-1; D remains unclear. The CDR3 region is CASSLRPGTEAFF. The CDR3 bases are TGTGCCAGCAGTTTGAGGCCCGGGACTGAAGCTTTCTTT.